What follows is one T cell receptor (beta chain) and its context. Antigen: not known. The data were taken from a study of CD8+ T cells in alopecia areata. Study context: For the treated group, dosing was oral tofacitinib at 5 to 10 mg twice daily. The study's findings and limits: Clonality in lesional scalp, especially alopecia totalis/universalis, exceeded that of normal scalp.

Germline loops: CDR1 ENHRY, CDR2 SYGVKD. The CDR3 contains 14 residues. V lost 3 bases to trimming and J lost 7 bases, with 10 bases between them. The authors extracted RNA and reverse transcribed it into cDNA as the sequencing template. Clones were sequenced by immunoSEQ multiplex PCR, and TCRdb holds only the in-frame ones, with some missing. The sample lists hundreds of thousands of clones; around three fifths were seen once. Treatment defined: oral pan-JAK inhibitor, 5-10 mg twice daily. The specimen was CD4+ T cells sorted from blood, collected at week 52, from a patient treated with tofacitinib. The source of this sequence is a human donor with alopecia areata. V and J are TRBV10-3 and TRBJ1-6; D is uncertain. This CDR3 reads CAISERDLNSPLHF. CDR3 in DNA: TGTGCCATCAGTGAACGGGATTTGAATTCACCCCTCCACTTT.